Each of the 30 T cell receptor beta chains below was sequenced from the same sample in a study of T cell changes during pregnancy in multiple sclerosis. Clones were sequenced by immunoSEQ multiplex PCR, and TCRdb holds only the in-frame ones, with some missing. Of more than 50,000 clones in the sample, around 94% were seen once. The sequencing here drew on CD8+ T cells from peripheral blood mononuclear cells, taken after pregnancy. The origin of the receptors is a female donor with multiple sclerosis, enrolled in a pregnancy study.

V usage is TRBV6-1 and J usage is TRBJ2-5; 8 bases are a match to TRBD1. V lost 4 bases, J lost 0 bases, and 4 bases stayed unmatched. Per the germline V gene, CDR1 is MNHNS and CDR2 is SASEGT. CDR3 length: 15 amino acids. Written as DNA, the CDR3 is TGTGCCAGCAGTGGGACAGGGATGTACCAAGAGACCCAGTACTTC. This encodes CASSGTGMYQETQYF.

The V gene is TRBV6-1, the J gene TRBJ2-1; 15 bases agree with TRBD2. With V trimmed by 3 bases and J by 1 base, 1 base remained unmatched. Germline V gene sequence: CDR1 MNHNS, CDR2 SASEGT. This CDR3 has 17 amino acids. This CDR3 reads CASSEGTSGRSYNEQFF. The DNA for the CDR3 is TGTGCCAGCAGTGAGGGGACTAGCGGGAGGTCCTACAATGAGCAGTTCTTC.

In DNA, the CDR3 is TGTGCCAGCAGTCCCAACAGGGCGATGAACACTGAAGCTTTCTTT. As protein: CASSPNRAMNTEAFF. The genes are TRBV2 and TRBJ1-1, with D perhaps TRBD1 (6 bases). The CDR3 has 15 residues. Trimming removed 5 bases from V and 0 bases from J, with 13 bases in between. CDR1 and CDR2 (germline): SNHLY, FYNNEI.

This sequence joins TRBV28 and TRBJ2-2; 8 bases align to TRBD1. Looked up from germline, CDR1 is MDHEN and CDR2 is SYDVKM. V lost 3 bases to trimming and J lost 5 bases; unmatched junction nucleotides: 14. The CDR3 loop spans 18 amino acids. The CDR3 region has the DNA TGTGCCAGCAGTTTCCCCCAGGGGGCCAGGGGGCAAACCGGGGAGCTGTTTTTT. Protein: CASSFPQGARGQTGELFF.

CDR3 DNA: TGTGCCAGCAGCTCCTGGACTAGGGACCCATCTGGGGCCAACGTCCTGACTTTC. Protein product: CASSSWTRDPSGANVLTF. The genes are TRBV13 and TRBJ2-6; TRBD2 matches at 7 bases. V lost 4 bases, J lost 1 base, and 10 bases stayed unmatched. The V gene's germline CDR1 is PRHDT and CDR2 FYEKMQ (reference sequence). The CDR3 spans 18 residues.

The J gene is TRBJ2-1, the V gene TRBV5-4, with D possibly TRBD2 on 5 matching bases. There are 15 residues in the CDR3. The V and J ends lost 1 base and 3 bases respectively, with 11 bases between them. Germline V lookup: CDR1 SGHNT, CDR2 YYREEE (reference sequence). CDR3: CASSLSTAGYNEQFF. The CDR3 nucleotides read TGTGCCAGCAGCTTGTCTACTGCGGGCTACAATGAGCAGTTCTTC.

This clone was observed once. This rearrangement joins TRBV27 to TRBJ2-7; tentatively, D is TRBD1 (7 bases). There are 14 residues in the CDR3. CDR1 and CDR2 from the germline V gene are MNHEY and SMNVEV (reference sequence). Trimming removed 8 bases at V and 3 bases at J, with 17 bases between. Written as DNA, the CDR3 is TGTGCCAGCGGACTCGGCAGGGGGGACTACGAGCAGTACTTC. It codes for CASGLGRGDYEQYF.

The chain joins TRBV30 to TRBJ1-2; possible D gene TRBD1, 6 bases. Germline assignment: CDR1 GTSNPN and CDR2 SVGIG (reference sequence). Deletions cut 3 bases from V and 5 bases from J, with 13 bases between. CDR3 length equals 13 residues. The CDR3 DNA reads TGTGCCTGGAGACAGGGAATGGGGTATGGCTACACCTTC. Residues: CAWRQGMGYGYTF.

The V gene is TRBV5-8, the J gene TRBJ2-1; TRBD2 aligns across 10 bases. J was trimmed by 7 bases and V by 0 bases; bases with no gene match: 4. The CDR3 is made up of 15 amino acids. Germline V gives CDR1 SGHTS, CDR2 YDEGEE. CDR3 region: CASSLATTSGNEQFF. The CDR3 DNA sequence: TGTGCCAGCAGCTTGGCCACGACTAGCGGGAATGAGCAGTTCTTC.

This clone was picked up one time. The V gene is TRBV7-9, the J gene TRBJ2-7; TRBD1 agrees at 9 bases. The CDR3 consists of 14 residues. Germline-derived CDR1 and CDR2 are SEHNR and FQNEAQ (reference sequence). The V and J ends lost 5 bases and 5 bases, in that order; junction bases with no gene match: 7. CDR3 bases: TGTGCCAGCAGCCCGGGACAGGGTCTCGACGAGCAGTACTTC. Protein: CASSPGQGLDEQYF.

The rearrangement uses TRBV30 and TRBJ2-7; D possibly corresponds to TRBD1 (6 bases). Germline CDR1 is GTSNPN and CDR2 is SVGIG (reference sequence). This CDR3 has 15 amino acids. The germline V and J ends were trimmed by 1 base and 1 base, with 14 bases remaining between them. The CDR3 coding sequence is TGTGCCTGGAGTGGAGACAGGTTAAAATCCTACGAGCAGTACTTC. The encoded protein is CAWSGDRLKSYEQYF.

The chain's CDR3 is CASSPDGSSSYEQYF. The CDR3 DNA reads as TGTGCCAGCTCACCCGACGGGAGTAGCTCCTACGAGCAGTACTTC. The V and J genes are TRBV18 and TRBJ2-7; the D gene is possibly TRBD2 (6 bases). The germline V gene encodes CDR1 KGHSH and CDR2 LQKENI. V lost 3 bases and J 0 bases, leaving 12 bases between the germline ends. CDR3 length equals 15 residues.

By sample fraction, this clone is medium-sized. The gene calls are TRBV5-6 and TRBJ2-1; 10 bases fit TRBD2. V lost 4 bases to trimming and J lost 4 bases; unmatched junction nucleotides: 5. The CDR3 consists of 15 residues. Germline values: CDR1 SGHDT, CDR2 YYEEEE. In DNA form, the CDR3 reads TGTGCCAGCAGCCACACTAGCGGGACGTACAATGAGCAGTTCTTC. Protein sequence: CASSHTSGTYNEQFF.

The table lists this clone with a few counts. The rearrangement joins TRBV6-1 to TRBJ2-7, with unresolved D. Trimming left V 3 bases short and J 7 bases short, with 7 bases between. CDR3 size: 11 residues. CDR1 is MNHNS and CDR2 is SASEGT in the germline V gene. CDR3 residues: CASSDMREQYF. In nucleotides, the CDR3 is TGTGCCAGCAGTGACATGAGAGAGCAGTACTTC.

The V call is TRBV4-1, the J call TRBJ2-7; 10 nucleotides agree with TRBD2. The junction had 9 bases not matched to a gene; V was cut back by 0 bases and J by 10 bases. The CDR3 is 15 amino acids. Per the germline V gene, CDR1 is MGHRA and CDR2 is YSYEKL. The CDR3 bases are TGCGCCAGCAGCCAAGACAGGGCTAGCGGGAGCGGACAGTACTTC. Translated: CASSQDRASGSGQYF.

The chain joins TRBV29-1 to TRBJ1-2, with D unresolved. The CDR3 runs 12 residues. CDR1 is SQVTM, CDR2 ANQGSEA, per germline. V was clipped by 4 bases and J by 8 bases, with 14 bases between them. The DNA for the CDR3 is TGCAGCGTTGTGAGGGAGGATCGGGGCTACACCTTC. The encoded protein is CSVVREDRGYTF.

This sequence joins TRBV28 and TRBJ1-1; D perhaps matches TRBD1 (5 bases). CDR1 and CDR2 (germline): MDHEN, SYDVKM. This CDR3 contains 14 residues. The ends were cut back, 6 bases at V and 0 bases at J, with 11 bases in the middle. The CDR3 nucleotides are TGTGCCAGCAGCGCAAGGGACTTGAACACTGAAGCTTTCTTT. It translates to CASSARDLNTEAFF.

J is TRBJ2-7 and V is TRBV18; 9 bases are a match to TRBD1. The J segment lost 5 bases and the V segment lost 3 bases, leaving 8 bases of the junction unmatched. The CDR3 extends over 15 amino acids. CDR1 KGHSH and CDR2 LQKENI come from the germline V gene. CDR3 DNA sequence: TGTGCCAGCTCACCCGGGAACAGGGGGCGTAACGAGCAGTACTTC. Translating it yields CASSPGNRGRNEQYF.

The chain recombines TRBV6-5 with TRBJ2-1; 8 positions match TRBD2. The CDR3 runs to 15 residues. Germline V gene data show CDR1 as MNHEY and CDR2 as SVGAGI. V lost 2 bases to trimming and J lost 3 bases; unmatched junction nucleotides: 3. Here the CDR3 DNA reads TGTGCCAGCAGTTACATAGCGGGGTTCTACAATGAGCAGTTCTTC. Translating gives CASSYIAGFYNEQFF.

The V and J genes are TRBV30 and TRBJ2-7; 8 nucleotides agree with TRBD2. CDR3 length: 15 residues. V was clipped by 1 base and J by 1 base; unmatched bases: 6. Germline V lookup: CDR1 GTSNPN, CDR2 SVGIG (reference sequence). CDR3 in amino acids: CAWSARLALSYEQYF. The CDR3 nucleotides are TGTGCCTGGAGTGCCCGACTAGCGTTATCCTACGAGCAGTACTTC.

The CDR3 spells CATSRDLAGSYEQYF. The CDR3 region has the DNA TGTGCCACCAGCAGAGATCTAGCGGGCTCCTACGAGCAGTACTTC. This sequence joins TRBV15 and TRBJ2-7; 8 positions agree with TRBD2. CDR1 is LNHNV, CDR2 YYDKDF, per germline (reference sequence). The trim removed 0 bases at V and 0 bases at J, leaving 1 base unmatched. The CDR3 is made up of 15 amino acids.

The chain is built from TRBV28 and TRBJ2-5, with 10 bases aligning to TRBD2. Trimming removed 5 bases from V and 1 base from J; junction bases left unmatched: 4. Germline assignment: CDR1 MDHEN and CDR2 SYDVKM. This CDR3 has 15 amino acids. Here the CDR3 reads CASSAAGGPQETQYF. DNA for the CDR3: TGTGCCAGCAGTGCAGCGGGAGGGCCCCAAGAGACCCAGTACTTC.

CDR3 in amino acids: CASRSYRDRDNEQFF. CDR3 DNA sequence: TGTGCCAGCAGGTCTTACCGGGACAGGGACAATGAGCAGTTCTTC. The genes are TRBV28 and TRBJ2-1; the match to TRBD1 covers 9 bases. CDR3 length equals 15 residues. Germline assignment: CDR1 MDHEN and CDR2 SYDVKM. With 6 bases clipped from V and 5 bases from J, the junction kept 8 bases outside the gene matches.

The chain recombines TRBV11-2 with TRBJ1-5; no clear D gene. V lost 4 bases, J lost 4 bases, and 8 bases lay in between. The CDR3 is made up of 13 amino acids. Germline V gene lookup returns CDR1 SGHAT and CDR2 FQNNGV. The CDR3 spells CASSSKLNQPQHF. The CDR3 DNA reads TGTGCCAGCAGCTCAAAACTAAATCAGCCCCAGCATTTT.

This clone was seen a single time. The chain employs TRBV1 and TRBJ2-4; the table gives TRBD2 as D, unverified against the DNA. TRBV1 is described as a pseudogene. The CDR3 totals 18 residues. CDR3 in amino acids: CTSSQEGTSGSSRDIQYF. The CDR3 DNA sequence: TGCACCAGCAGCCAAGAAGGGACTAGCGGGAGCTCAAGGGACATTCAGTACTTC.

The chain recombines TRBV6-5 with TRBJ2-4, with a weak D call TRBD2 (6 bases). The CDR3 totals 13 residues. The ends were cut back, 5 bases at V and 6 bases at J, with 11 bases in the middle. Germline CDR1 reads MNHEY; CDR2 reads SVGAGI. In DNA, the CDR3 is TGTGCCAGCAGTCAAGCGGGCGGAAACATTCAGTACTTC. Protein: CASSQAGGNIQYF.

The chain is built from TRBV4-2 and TRBJ2-7; D may be TRBD2 (6 bases). CDR3 size: 15 residues. CDR1 is LGHNA and CDR2 is YNFKEQ in the germline V gene. V was trimmed by 1 base and J by 0 bases, leaving 10 bases between them. The CDR3 reads CASSQALAPSYEQYF. DNA of the CDR3: TGTGCCAGCAGCCAAGCACTAGCTCCCTCCTACGAGCAGTACTTC.

CDR3 in amino acids: CASSFLGREWDEQYF. Here the CDR3 DNA reads TGTGCCAGCAGCTTCTTGGGGCGGGAGTGGGACGAGCAGTACTTC. V usage is TRBV11-3 and J usage is TRBJ2-7; 7 nucleotides agree with TRBD2. J was trimmed by 5 bases and V by 3 bases; bases with no gene match: 10. The CDR3 covers 15 residues. Germline CDR1 reads SGHNT; CDR2 reads YENEEA.

The V call is TRBV5-1, the J call TRBJ1-3; a possible D gene is TRBD1 (6 bases). V shed 5 bases and J shed 3 bases, with 15 bases lying between them. Germline values: CDR1 SGHRS, CDR2 YFSETQ. The CDR3 contains 15 residues. CDR3 nucleotide sequence: TGCGCCAGCAGAATCGACAGGAGCTTTGGAAACACCATATATTTT. This codes for CASRIDRSFGNTIYF. The complete variable domain, with remaining parts taken from reference TRBV5-1 and TRBJ1-3, reads KAGVTQTPRYLIKTRGQQVTLSCSPISGHRSVSWYQQTPGQGLQFLFEYFSETQRNKGNFPGRFSGRQFSNSRSEMNVSTLELGDSALYLCASRIDRSFGNTIYFGEGSWLTVV.

The chain has TRBV27 and TRBJ2-1, with 11 bases that match TRBD2. The CDR3 is 16 amino acids. After removal of 5 bases from V and 3 bases from J, the junction contained 6 bases not matched to a gene. Germline V CDR1 and CDR2: MNHEY, SMNVEV (reference sequence). CDR3: CASSPTSGSLYNEQFF. CDR3 nucleotides: TGTGCCAGCAGTCCCACTAGCGGGAGCCTCTACAATGAGCAGTTCTTC.